This T cell receptor beta chain was identified during a study of Graves' ophthalmopathy and Graves' hyperthyroidism (dated 2018 in TCRdb). In terms of the full investigation: Peripheral blood was collected before any treatment was given, at the time of initial diagnosis. The study used TCR beta repertoire signatures to distinguish Graves' ophthalmopathy from Graves' hyperthyroidism and to predict progression to ophthalmopathy. In roughly 6 hyperthyroidism patients, the T-cell repertoire of thyroid tissue was compared with the T-cell repertoire of blood. An independent validation cohort was composed of some 18 hyperthyroidism patients and approximately 15 patients who later progressed from hyperthyroidism to ophthalmopathy. To explore V-J signatures distinguishing ophthalmopathy from hyperthyroidism, a discovery set of more than 95 patients (roughly 45 ophthalmopathy, 57 stable hyperthyroidism) was enrolled. In total, some 140 blood samples were TCR-sequenced: approximately 40 ophthalmopathy, some 75 hyperthyroidism and about 17 hyperthyroidism-to-ophthalmopathy patients. Once sampling was done, hyperthyroidism patients were given methimazole at a starting dose of 30 mg daily, while ophthalmopathy patients were given high-dose intravenous methylprednisolone.

Study-wide conclusions, independent of this receptor: Most expanded thyroid clonotypes with frequency above 0.001 were also detected in blood, suggesting blood repertoires may reflect the thyroid immune response. In validation, the model predicted ophthalmopathy progression with nearly 71% sensitivity and about 73% specificity; 12 predicted patients were CT-confirmed with GO in a median of 6.5 months. In cross-validation, the 13-signature model distinguished ophthalmopathy from stable hyperthyroidism with nearly 90% sensitivity and about 81% specificity, while in the test set the corresponding values were about 80% and 75%. Sample size was not predetermined statistically, and investigators were not blinded to group allocation.

Ophthalmopathy patients had moderately to severely active disease, Clinical Activity Score of at least 3, NOSPECS grade of at least 4, and disease duration under 3 months. Patients were excluded if they had other autoimmune diseases, uncontrolled infections, pregnancy or lactation. Clinical symptoms, serum thyroxine, TRAb, thyroid ultrasound and orbital computed tomography formed the basis of the diagnosis. Using Ficoll-Paque density gradient centrifugation, PBMCs were isolated from 8.5 to 10 ml of fresh peripheral blood. Trizol reagent was used to extract the total RNA, and its quality was then checked on an Agilent 2100 Bioanalyzer. For repertoire sequencing, the TCR beta CDR3 regions were amplified from RNA transcripts. The first round of RT-PCR was done with HTBI primers and the Qiagen OneStep RT-PCR kit, and was followed by a second round of multiplex PCR, then size selection and purification. Libraries were sequenced on an Illumina HiSeq2000 using paired-end 100 bp reads. The paper's processing steps were these. SOAPnuke was used to process the reads, removing any read that contained adapters or uncalled bases, had a mean Phred below 15, or lacked an exact match to the constant primer or identifier. COPE v1.2.5 was used to merge high-quality paired reads. Each unique nucleotide sequence was defined as a clonotype, and clonotypes were aligned to IMGT TRB V, D and J references with MiTCR v1.1. Analysis was restricted to V-J combinations with a frequency above 0.0001, which covered roughly 99% of repertoires. For each V-J combination, a TCR clonal expansion and chaos score was defined as F50 clonal expansion divided by the chaos observed in the TCRdist matrix. Features were reduced by Welch's t-statistics and random forest to around 13 V-J combinations, which fed a naive Bayes classifier. The similarity between thyroid and blood repertoires was quantified using the Morisita-Horn index. TCRdb trimmed public reads at Q25 via fastp, called clones via MiXCR and kept in-frame beta chains. Rows are combined by CDR3 protein, so each entry shows the most common genes and DNA. TCRdb, rather than the study authors, made the V and J calls. The sample table lists almost 750,000 distinct CDR3 sequences, roughly two fifths of them with a count of one. The ten largest clones add up to approximately 46% of the sample.

Its CDR3 holds 16 amino acids, cysteine through phenylalanine. Only the CDR3 region is kept as DNA, spanning 48 bases read in frame from base 1. The junction shows trimming of 0 bases on V and 0 bases on J, plus 12 bases between the germline ends. Reading the germline V gene (reference sequence) gives CDR1 DFQATT and CDR2 SNEGSKA. This clonotype was observed many times. The specificity of this receptor is unknown. Per-base quality was not reported, and no clone a single base away is much larger than it. The sequence came from an adult man with Graves' ophthalmopathy. The rearranged chain carries TRBV20-1 and TRBJ1-5; too little of a D gene remains to name it. Sequencing input: peripheral blood. The nucleotide sequence reads TGCAGTGCTAGAGATCTACGGGGTAATAGCAATCAGCCCCAGCATTTT. This translates into CSARDLRGNSNQPQHF.